A single sample gave rise to the 31 T cell receptor beta chains below, sequenced in a study of regulatory T cells in long-lasting Graves disease. The time point: newly diagnosed GD, antithyroid drugs for less than 3 months. PBMC-derived RNA was used for the TCR library. Construction of TCR beta libraries relied on iRepertoire HTBI primers and on Arm-PCR targeting CDR3 regions. TCRdb reanalysed the multiplex PCR reads using MiXCR and keeps one entry per CDR3 protein. The sample has about 350,000 distinct CDR3 sequences, roughly 17% seen once. This sample also belongs to another study, concerning T cells in Graves' hyperthyroidism and ophthalmopathy.

The specimen comprised peripheral blood mononuclear cells (PBMCs), sampled at new diagnosis, from a patient treated with antithyroid drugs. These TCRs come from a young woman with Graves disease.

This clonotype has at least ten counts. The rearrangement joins TRBV18 to TRBJ2-2; D may be TRBD2 (6 bases). The CDR3 runs to 12 residues. The germline CDR1 and CDR2 sequences are KGHSH and LQKENI. V was trimmed by 8 bases and J by 6 bases, leaving 10 bases between them. CDR3 protein: CASSPGAGELFF. DNA of the CDR3: TGTGCCAGCAGCCCGGGAGCCGGGGAGCTGTTTTTT.

In the case of this clonotype: This likely reflects a read error, since a far larger clone is one base away. The chain joins TRBV4-2 to TRBJ2-1, with D possibly being TRBD2 (6 bases). The closer fit of TRBJ2-5 to the DNA end suggests the J call may be wrong. Germline values: CDR1 LGHNA, CDR2 YNFKEQ. This CDR3 comprises 14 residues. The CDR3: CASSQDGSRGTQYF. CDR3 DNA: TGTGCCAGCAGCCAGGACGGGAGTCGGGGGACCCAGTACTTC.

V gene TRBV4-1 combines with J gene TRBJ1-5; maybe TRBD1 (5 bases). The CDR3 length is 14 residues. Germline V gene sequence: CDR1 MGHRA, CDR2 YSYEKL. Between the trimmed V and J ends, which lost 1 base and 2 bases, there was a span of 6 bases. The CDR3 spells CASSQVGRNQPQHF. CDR3 in DNA: TGCGCCAGCAGCCAAGTGGGACGCAATCAGCCCCAGCATTTT.

The table lists this clonotype with many counts. V is TRBV27 and J is TRBJ2-7, with D perhaps TRBD1 or TRBD2 (5 bases each). V lost 5 bases to trimming and J lost 3 bases, with 26 bases between them. The CDR3 extends over 18 amino acids. CDR1 is MNHEY, CDR2 SMNVEV, per germline (reference sequence). CDR3 in amino acids: CASSGPGRKGSEIYEQYF. CDR3 DNA sequence: TGTGCCAGCAGTGGCCCGGGACGAAAGGGAAGTGAAATCTACGAGCAGTACTTC.

On this clonotype itself: A much larger clone lies one base from this, so it may be a read error. This chain uses TRBV5-1 with TRBJ2-2, with a possible D match to TRBD1 (6 bases). Germline V gene lookup returns CDR1 SGHRS and CDR2 YFSETQ. The CDR3 sequence is 15 residues long. The chain's CDR3 is CASSLQGFNTGEPFF. CDR3 coding DNA: TGCGCCAGCAGCTTACAGGGATTCAACACCGGGGAGCCGTTTTTT.

This chain uses TRBV11-2 with TRBJ2-3; 9 bases map to TRBD1. Losses at the gene ends were 5 bases for V and 8 bases for J; bases not matched to a gene: 14. This CDR3 region has 16 residues. Germline loops: CDR1 SGHAT, CDR2 FQNNGV. The CDR3 here is CASSQDWGQGLPTQYF. The DNA for the CDR3 is TGTGCCAGCAGCCAAGATTGGGGACAGGGCCTACCTACGCAGTATTTT.

In its sample, this clonotype was seen many times. The genes are TRBV18 and TRBJ2-1, with D unresolved. CDR1 KGHSH and CDR2 LQKENI come from the germline V gene. The CDR3 runs 14 residues. V lost 4 bases and J 6 bases, leaving 13 bases between the germline ends. The DNA for the CDR3 is TGTGCCAGCTCACTTATGGTAACGGGCAATGAGCAGTTCTTC. It specifies CASSLMVTGNEQFF.

In this sample, this clonotype turned up many times. V is TRBV6-5 and J is TRBJ1-2, with D unclear. V was cut by 0 bases and J by 3 bases, with 20 bases left in between. CDR3 length: 18 amino acids. Germline CDR1 reads MNHEY; CDR2 reads SVGAGI. This CDR3 is CASSYSGPAAARHYGYTF. Written as DNA, the CDR3 is TGTGCCAGCAGTTACTCCGGACCGGCAGCTGCTCGGCACTATGGCTACACCTTC.

This clonotype was observed at least ten times. V is TRBV20-1 and J is TRBJ2-4, with 8 positions matching TRBD2. The V gene's germline CDR1 is DFQATT and CDR2 SNEGSKA (reference sequence). The ends lost 7 bases at V and 4 bases at J; junction bases unmatched: 6. The CDR3 loop spans 13 amino acids. The CDR3 protein is CSGVPGGKNIQYF. The CDR3 nucleotides read TGCAGTGGAGTACCGGGGGGGAAAAACATTCAGTACTTC.

This clonotype showed up just a few times. This chain joins TRBV29-1 and TRBJ2-7, with D hard to call. The CDR3 has 15 residues. Per the germline V gene, CDR1 is SQVTM and CDR2 is ANQGSEA. Trimming removed 2 bases at V and 4 bases at J, with 18 bases between. CDR3 protein: CSVELWNKMGYEQYF. For the CDR3, the DNA is TGCAGCGTTGAATTGTGGAACAAAATGGGGTACGAGCAGTACTTC.

J is TRBJ1-6 and V is TRBV20-1; the D gene is possibly TRBD1 (5 bases). Germline V gene lookup returns CDR1 DFQATT and CDR2 SNEGSKA (reference sequence). V lost 5 bases and J 7 bases, leaving 15 bases between the germline ends. There are 14 residues in the CDR3. The CDR3 here is CSAPRSGGNSPLHF. As DNA, the CDR3 is TGCAGTGCTCCCAGGAGCGGGGGAAATTCACCCCTCCACTTT.

In its sample, this clonotype was seen many times. The chain is built from TRBV2 and TRBJ2-1, with D possibly TRBD2 on 6 matching bases. The CDR3 consists of 14 residues. The V end was cut by 3 bases, the J end by 7 bases, with 13 bases between. In germline, CDR1 is SNHLY, CDR2 FYNNEI. CDR3 in amino acids: CASSEGGPVNEQFF. Written as DNA, the CDR3 is TGTGCCAGCAGTGAGGGGGGTCCTGTGAATGAGCAGTTCTTC.

A note on this clonotype: A clone one base away is much larger, so this may be a read error. The chain has TRBV5-5 and TRBJ1-1; the D gene is possibly TRBD1 (5 bases). The CDR3 covers 15 residues. Germline CDR1 and CDR2: SGHKS and YYEKEE (reference sequence). The CDR3 bases are TGCGCCAGCAGCACACAGGCAGCTATGAACACTGAAGCTTTCTTT. Protein sequence: CASSTQAAMNTEAFF.

Ten or more counts support this clonotype. This chain connects TRBV5-1 to TRBJ1-4; weak D call: TRBD1 (5 bases). Trimming cost V 5 bases and J 0 bases, with 11 bases left between them. CDR3 length: 15 amino acids. Germline V gene data show CDR1 as SGHRS and CDR2 as YFSETQ. The CDR3 reads CASRDTVATNEKLFF. In DNA, the CDR3 is TGCGCCAGCAGGGACACGGTTGCAACTAATGAAAAACTGTTTTTT.

The CDR3 DNA follows: TGCAGCGTTGAACCTCCTAGCTCAGATACGCAGTATTTT. Protein: CSVEPPSSDTQYF. The genes are TRBV29-1 and TRBJ2-3; possible D gene TRBD2, 5 bases. The CDR3 sequence is 13 residues long. In germline, CDR1 is SQVTM, CDR2 ANQGSEA. V was cut by 2 bases and J by 4 bases, with 10 bases left in between.

This clonotype was detected many times. V gene TRBV12-3 or TRBV12-4 combines with J gene TRBJ1-2; no clear D. The CDR3 sequence is 16 residues long. V was trimmed by 3 bases and J by 8 bases, leaving 22 bases between them. The chain's CDR3 is CASSFSPKLDLEGYTF. CDR3 in DNA: TGTGCCAGCAGTTTTAGCCCTAAATTGGACCTTGAGGGCTACACCTTC.

This clonotype showed up many times. V and J are TRBV5-6 and TRBJ1-4; D uncertain. Germline V lookup: CDR1 SGHDT, CDR2 YYEEEE. V was shortened by 3 bases and J by 0 bases, with 9 bases between the two germline ends. The CDR3 sequence is 15 residues long. CDR3 DNA sequence: TGTGCCAGCAGCTCGGCCGGGCCAACTAATGAAAAACTGTTTTTT. Translated: CASSSAGPTNEKLFF.

This clonotype was counted many times. The chain couples TRBV7-2 to TRBJ2-5, with unresolved D. The V and J ends lost 2 bases and 1 base respectively, with 8 bases between them. Germline CDR1 SGHTA, CDR2 FQGNSA. The CDR3 consists of 14 residues. This chain's CDR3 is CASSLYGPQETQYF. CDR3 DNA sequence: TGTGCCAGCAGCTTATATGGGCCCCAAGAGACCCAGTACTTC. Complete variable domain (other parts from reference TRBV7-2 and TRBJ2-5): GAGVSQSPSNKVTEKGKDVELRCDPISGHTALYWYRQSLGQGLEFLIYFQGNSAPDKSGLPSDRFSAERTGGSVSTLTIQRTQQEDSAVYLCASSLYGPQETQYFGPGTRLLVL.

The genes are TRBV28 and TRBJ1-5, with 8 bases lining up with TRBD1. The V gene's germline CDR1 is MDHEN and CDR2 SYDVKM. This CDR3 region has 14 residues. The J segment lost 0 bases and the V segment lost 7 bases, leaving 2 bases of the junction unmatched. The CDR3 sequence is CASKGTGSNQPQHF. CDR3 bases: TGTGCCAGCAAGGGGACAGGTAGCAATCAGCCCCAGCATTTT.

In this sample, this clonotype turned up many times. The chain has TRBV30 and TRBJ2-1; TRBD1 matches at 7 bases. Trimming at V came to 0 bases and at J to 3 bases, leaving 2 bases not matched to a gene. The V gene's germline CDR1 is GTSNPN and CDR2 SVGIG (reference sequence). The CDR3 has 14 residues. CDR3 DNA: TGTGCCTGGAGTGTACGACAGGGCTACAATGAGCAGTTCTTC. Residues: CAWSVRQGYNEQFF. The full variable domain, its missing parts supplied by reference TRBV30 and TRBJ2-1, is SQTIHQWPATLVQPVGSPLSLECTVEGTSNPNLYWYRQAAGRGLQLLFYSVGIGQISSEVPQNLSASRPQDRQFILSSKKLLLSDSGFYLCAWSVRQGYNEQFFGPGTRLTVL.

This clonotype was seen more than once but under ten times. V gene TRBV7-8 combines with J gene TRBJ1-2; D uncertain. The germline gives CDR1 SGHVS, CDR2 FQNEAQ. V was clipped by 1 base and J by 2 bases, with 17 bases between them. The CDR3 is made up of 17 amino acids. This CDR3 reads CASSLGPGGRGNYGYTF. CDR3 DNA: TGTGCCAGCAGCTTAGGTCCGGGCGGCCGAGGGAACTATGGCTACACCTTC.

This clonotype was detected ten times or more. V is TRBV2 and J is TRBJ1-2; 7 bases are a match to TRBD1. The CDR3 covers 13 residues. CDR1 is SNHLY, CDR2 FYNNEI, per germline. The trim removed 5 bases at V and 4 bases at J, leaving 4 bases unmatched. The CDR3 loop is CASSPGDSYGYTF. CDR3 DNA: TGTGCCAGCAGTCCCGGGGACAGCTATGGCTACACCTTC.

The rearrangement uses TRBV29-1 and TRBJ1-1, with D unresolved. Trimming stripped 2 bases from V and 5 bases from J, with 12 bases between. The germline V gene has CDR1 SQVTM and CDR2 ANQGSEA. The CDR3 runs to 13 residues. CDR3 sequence: CSVERTPETEAFF. CDR3 nucleotides: TGCAGCGTTGAACGGACCCCGGAGACTGAAGCTTTCTTT. The variable domain in full, completed from reference TRBV29-1 and TRBJ1-1, reads SAVISQKPSRDICQRGTSLTIQCQVDSQVTMMFWYRQQPGQSLTLIATANQGSEATYESGFVIDKFPISRPNLTFSTLTVSNMSPEDSSIYLCSVERTPETEAFFGQGTRLTVV.

As concerns this clonotype: The junction does not match germline at one end; this may be a read error. This CDR3 is CACSPTGTRLGEQYF. The CDR3 DNA reads as TGTGCCTGCAGCCCCACCGGGACACGCCTCGGCGAGCAGTACTTC. This chain joins TRBV7-9 and TRBJ2-7; D is perhaps TRBD1 (6 bases). The length of the CDR3 is 15 residues. CDR1 is SEHNR and CDR2 is FQNEAQ in the germline V gene (reference sequence).

The chain is built from TRBV5-6 and TRBJ2-1; 9 nucleotides match TRBD2. This CDR3 contains 16 residues. With V trimmed by 0 bases and J by 5 bases, 6 bases remained unmatched. The germline CDR1 and CDR2 sequences are SGHDT and YYEEEE. CDR3 coding DNA: TGTGCCAGCAGCTTGGTGGGACTAGCCTTGAACAATGAGCAGTTCTTC. It codes for CASSLVGLALNNEQFF.

This clonotype was seen at least ten times. The chain employs TRBV6-2 or TRBV6-3 and TRBJ2-1, with 9 bases aligning to TRBD2. The CDR3 runs to 15 residues. CDR1 is MNHEY, CDR2 SVGEGT, per germline. V dropped 4 bases and J dropped 10; count of bases not matched to a gene: 11. Here the CDR3 DNA reads TGTGCCAGCAGTTCCCCAGTAGCGGGAGCGGACGAGCAGTTCTTC. Its protein product is CASSSPVAGADEQFF.

This clonotype was seen only a few times. The chain carries TRBV7-6 and TRBJ2-6; 7 nucleotides align to TRBD2. The CDR3 has 17 amino acids. The trim removed 5 bases at V and 0 bases at J, leaving 7 bases unmatched. The germline V gene encodes CDR1 SGHVS and CDR2 FNYEAQ. Here the CDR3 DNA reads TGTGCCAGCAGCCCAGCGGGACTTACCTCTGGGGCCAACGTCCTGACTTTC. It is translated as CASSPAGLTSGANVLTF.

The chain uses TRBV10-3 and TRBJ2-1, with 10 bases fitting TRBD2. The CDR3 runs to 16 residues. Germline CDR1 ENHRY, CDR2 SYGVKD. Trimming cost V 2 bases and J 10 bases; bases outside gene matches: 11. The CDR3 is CAISERTSGVREEQFF. The CDR3 DNA reads TGTGCCATCAGTGAGAGAACTAGCGGGGTCCGGGAAGAGCAGTTCTTC.

This clonotype occurred many times. V is TRBV12-3 or TRBV12-4 and J is TRBJ1-2; D unclear. This CDR3 contains 14 residues. V dropped 1 base and J dropped 4 bases, with 10 bases sitting between them. The CDR3 spells CASSLGVLGYGYTF. For the CDR3, the DNA is TGTGCCAGCAGTTTAGGGGTGTTAGGCTATGGCTACACCTTC.

At least ten counts were recorded for this clonotype. DNA for the CDR3: TGTGCCAGCAGTAGGGACGGACGCACAGATACGCAGTATTTT. Its translation is CASSRDGRTDTQYF. The chain joins TRBV5-6 to TRBJ2-3; either TRBD1 or TRBD2 may supply D (5 bases each). The CDR3 runs 14 residues. Germline V gene lookup returns CDR1 SGHDT and CDR2 YYEEEE. The V gene lost 5 bases and the J gene lost 1 base, with 11 bases spanning the gap.

V is TRBV7-9 and J is TRBJ2-3; D call uncertain. Germline CDR1 SEHNR, CDR2 FQNEAQ (reference sequence). This CDR3 has 15 amino acids. Trimming left V 6 bases short and J 1 base short, with 14 bases between. CDR3 residues: CASRPKLRGTDTQYF. The CDR3 bases are TGTGCCAGCAGGCCAAAGTTACGAGGCACAGATACGCAGTATTTT. The variable domain in full, with the rest retrieved from reference TRBV7-9 and TRBJ2-3, is DTGVSQNPRHKITKRGQNVTFRCDPISEHNRLYWYRQTLGQGPEFLTYFQNEAQLEKSRLLSDRFSAERPKGSFSTLEIQRTEQGDSAMYLCASRPKLRGTDTQYFGPGTRLTVL.